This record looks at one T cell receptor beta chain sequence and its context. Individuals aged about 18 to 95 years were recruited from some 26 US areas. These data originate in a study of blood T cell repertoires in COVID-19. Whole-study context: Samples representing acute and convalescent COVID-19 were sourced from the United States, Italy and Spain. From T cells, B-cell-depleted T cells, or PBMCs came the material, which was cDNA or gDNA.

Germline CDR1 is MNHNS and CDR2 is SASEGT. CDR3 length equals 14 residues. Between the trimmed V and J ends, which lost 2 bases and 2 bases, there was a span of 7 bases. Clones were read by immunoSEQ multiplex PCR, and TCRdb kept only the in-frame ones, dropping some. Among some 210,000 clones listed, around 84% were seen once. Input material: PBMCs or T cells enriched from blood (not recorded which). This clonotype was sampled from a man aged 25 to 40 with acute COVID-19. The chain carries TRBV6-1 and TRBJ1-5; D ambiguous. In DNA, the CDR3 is TGTGCCAGCAGTGAACAGCAGGGCAATCAGCCCCAGCATTTT. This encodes CASSEQQGNQPQHF.